Listed here are 2 T cell receptor beta chains from one sample, sequenced in a study of blood T cell repertoires in COVID-19 (dated by TCRdb to 2018 to 2020). The library was obtained by the immunoSEQ multiplex PCR assay. As stored in TCRdb, this immuneACCESS dataset retains in-frame rearrangements with V and J assigned. A fraction of the clones does not appear; measured against another copy, unresolved V genes explain less than half of the discrepancy, and the remainder lacks a known reason. The sample table holds roughly 42,000 clones, of which approximately 92% were seen once. The biggest ten clones account for roughly 8.1% of the sample. Source material: peripheral blood. The receptors here all came from a man under 40 with active or convalescent COVID-19.

The V call is TRBV6-6, the J call TRBJ1-5; D possibly corresponds to TRBD1 (5 bases). V lost 6 bases, J lost 3 bases, and 15 bases lay in between. The V gene's germline CDR1 is MNHNY and CDR2 SVGAGI (reference sequence). The CDR3 spans 15 residues. CDR3 residues: CASREEGLVNQPQHF. The CDR3 DNA reads TGTGCCAGCAGGGAGGAGGGGTTGGTCAATCAGCCCCAGCATTTT.

The chain uses TRBV6-5 and TRBJ2-2, with D maybe TRBD1 (6 bases). The germline CDR1 and CDR2 sequences are MNHEY and SVGAGI. Between the trimmed V and J ends, which lost 7 bases and 1 base, there was a span of 10 bases. CDR3 length: 14 amino acids. CDR3 protein: CASKTGQNTGELFF. CDR3 coding DNA: TGTGCCAGCAAGACGGGACAGAACACCGGGGAGCTGTTTTTT.